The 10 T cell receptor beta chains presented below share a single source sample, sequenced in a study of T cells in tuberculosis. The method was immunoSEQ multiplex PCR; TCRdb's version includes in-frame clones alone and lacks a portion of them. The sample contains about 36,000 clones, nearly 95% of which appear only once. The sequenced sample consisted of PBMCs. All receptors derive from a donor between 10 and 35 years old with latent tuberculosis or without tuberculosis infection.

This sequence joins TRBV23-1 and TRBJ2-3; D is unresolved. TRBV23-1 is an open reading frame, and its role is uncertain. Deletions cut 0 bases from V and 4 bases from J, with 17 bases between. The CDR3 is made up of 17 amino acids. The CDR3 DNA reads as TGCGCCAGCAGTCAATCTCCTCAGCGTTTCAGCCCAGATACGCAGTATTTT. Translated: CASSQSPQRFSPDTQYF.

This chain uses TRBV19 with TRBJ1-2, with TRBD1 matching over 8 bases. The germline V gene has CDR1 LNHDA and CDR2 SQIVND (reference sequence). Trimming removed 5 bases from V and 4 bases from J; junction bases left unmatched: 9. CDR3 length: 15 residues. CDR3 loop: CASSQGTGRLYGYTF. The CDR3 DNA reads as TGTGCCAGTAGTCAGGGGACAGGACGACTCTATGGCTACACCTTC.

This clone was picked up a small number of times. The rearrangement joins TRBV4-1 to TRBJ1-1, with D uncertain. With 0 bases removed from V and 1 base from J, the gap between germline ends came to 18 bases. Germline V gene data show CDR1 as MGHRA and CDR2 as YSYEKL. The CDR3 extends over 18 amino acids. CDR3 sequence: CASSQDVSVGPKNTEAFF. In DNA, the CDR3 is TGCGCCAGCAGCCAAGATGTAAGTGTTGGCCCGAAGAACACTGAAGCTTTCTTT.

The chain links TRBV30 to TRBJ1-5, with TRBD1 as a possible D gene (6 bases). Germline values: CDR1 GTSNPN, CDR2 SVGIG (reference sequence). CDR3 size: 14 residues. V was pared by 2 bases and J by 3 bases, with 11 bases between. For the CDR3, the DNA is TGTGCCTGGAGTATTACAGGGAACAATCAGCCCCAGCATTTT. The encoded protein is CAWSITGNNQPQHF.

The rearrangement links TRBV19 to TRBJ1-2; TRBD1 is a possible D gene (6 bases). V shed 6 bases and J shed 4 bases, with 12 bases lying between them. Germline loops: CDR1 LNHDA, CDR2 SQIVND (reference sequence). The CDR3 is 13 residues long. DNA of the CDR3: TGTGCCAGTAGCACCACAGGGTCCTATGGCTACACCTTC. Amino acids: CASSTTGSYGYTF.

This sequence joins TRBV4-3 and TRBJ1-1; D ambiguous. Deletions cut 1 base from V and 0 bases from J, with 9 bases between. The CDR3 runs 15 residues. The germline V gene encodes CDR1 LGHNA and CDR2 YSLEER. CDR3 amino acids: CASSQGPVMNTEAFF. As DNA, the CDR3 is TGCGCCAGCAGCCAAGGGCCAGTAATGAACACTGAAGCTTTCTTT.

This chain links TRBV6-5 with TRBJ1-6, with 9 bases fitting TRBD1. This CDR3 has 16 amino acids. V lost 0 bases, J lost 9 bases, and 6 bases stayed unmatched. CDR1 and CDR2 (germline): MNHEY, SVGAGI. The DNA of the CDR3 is TGTGCCAGCAGTTACTCCCGACAGGGGGAAGGTTCACCCCTCCACTTT. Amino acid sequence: CASSYSRQGEGSPLHF.

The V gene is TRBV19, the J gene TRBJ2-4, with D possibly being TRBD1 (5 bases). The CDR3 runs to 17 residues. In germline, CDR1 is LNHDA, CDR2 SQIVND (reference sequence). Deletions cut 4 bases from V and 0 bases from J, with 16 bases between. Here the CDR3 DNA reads TGTGCCAGTAGTAAACAGGATCTAGTTGTAGCCAAAAACATTCAGTACTTC. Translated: CASSKQDLVVAKNIQYF.

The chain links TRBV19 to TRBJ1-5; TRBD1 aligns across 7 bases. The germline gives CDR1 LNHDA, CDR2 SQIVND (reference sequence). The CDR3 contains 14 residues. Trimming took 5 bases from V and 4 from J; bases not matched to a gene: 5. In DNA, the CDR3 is TGTGCCAGTAGTCCAAGGGACAGTAATCAGCCCCAGCATTTT. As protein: CASSPRDSNQPQHF.

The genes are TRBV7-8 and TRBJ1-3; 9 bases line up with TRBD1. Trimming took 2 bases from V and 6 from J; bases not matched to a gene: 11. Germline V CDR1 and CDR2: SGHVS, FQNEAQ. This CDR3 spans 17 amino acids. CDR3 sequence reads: CASSLTWPGQGENTIYF. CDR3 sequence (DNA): TGTGCCAGCAGCTTAACTTGGCCGGGACAGGGAGAAAACACCATATATTTT.